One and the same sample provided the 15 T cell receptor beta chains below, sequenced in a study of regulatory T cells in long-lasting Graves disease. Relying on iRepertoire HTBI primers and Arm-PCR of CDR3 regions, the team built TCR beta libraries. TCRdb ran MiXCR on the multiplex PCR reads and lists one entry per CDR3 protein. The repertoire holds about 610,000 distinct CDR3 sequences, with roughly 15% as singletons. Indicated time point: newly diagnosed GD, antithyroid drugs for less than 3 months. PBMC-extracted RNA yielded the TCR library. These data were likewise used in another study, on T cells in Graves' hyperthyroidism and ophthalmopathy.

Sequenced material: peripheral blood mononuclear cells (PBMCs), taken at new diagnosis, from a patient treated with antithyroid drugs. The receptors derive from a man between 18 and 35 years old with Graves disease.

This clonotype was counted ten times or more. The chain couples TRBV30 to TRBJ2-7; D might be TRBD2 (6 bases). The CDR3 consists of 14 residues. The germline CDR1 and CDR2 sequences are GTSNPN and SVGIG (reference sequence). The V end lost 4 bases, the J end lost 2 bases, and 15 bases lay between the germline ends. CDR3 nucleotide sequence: TGTGCCTGGATCCGGGACTCAGCCCCCTACGAGCAGTACTTC. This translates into CAWIRDSAPYEQYF.

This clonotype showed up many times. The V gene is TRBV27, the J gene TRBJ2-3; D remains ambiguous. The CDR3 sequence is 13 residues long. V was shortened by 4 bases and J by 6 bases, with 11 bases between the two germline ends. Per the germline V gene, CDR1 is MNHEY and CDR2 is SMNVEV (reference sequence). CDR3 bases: TGTGCCAGCAGTTATAGCCTTTGGGATACGCAGTATTTT. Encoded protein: CASSYSLWDTQYF.

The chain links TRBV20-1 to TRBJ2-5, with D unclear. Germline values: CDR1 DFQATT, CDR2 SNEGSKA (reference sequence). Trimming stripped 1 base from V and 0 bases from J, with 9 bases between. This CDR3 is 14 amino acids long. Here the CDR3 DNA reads TGCAGTGCTAGAGGCGACGGAGACCAAGAGACCCAGTACTTC. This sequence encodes CSARGDGDQETQYF.

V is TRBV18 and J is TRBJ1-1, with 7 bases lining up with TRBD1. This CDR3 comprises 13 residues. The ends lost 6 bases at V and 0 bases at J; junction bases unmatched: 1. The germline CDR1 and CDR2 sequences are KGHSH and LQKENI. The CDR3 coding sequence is TGTGCCAGCTCGGGACAGTTGAACACTGAAGCTTTCTTT. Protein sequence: CASSGQLNTEAFF. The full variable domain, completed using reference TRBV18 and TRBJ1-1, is NAGVMQNPRHLVRRRGQEARLRCSPMKGHSHVYWYRQLPEEGLKFMVYLQKENIIDESGMPKERFSAEFPKEGPSILRIQQVVRGDSAAYFCASSGQLNTEAFFGQGTRLTVV.

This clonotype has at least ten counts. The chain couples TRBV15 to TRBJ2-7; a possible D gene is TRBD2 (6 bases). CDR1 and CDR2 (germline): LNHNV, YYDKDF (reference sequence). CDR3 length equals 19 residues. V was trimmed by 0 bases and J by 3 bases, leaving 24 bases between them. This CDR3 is CATSRDSGLSLLSHYEQYF. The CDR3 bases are TGTGCCACCAGCAGAGATAGCGGCCTTTCCCTACTCTCGCACTACGAGCAGTACTTC.

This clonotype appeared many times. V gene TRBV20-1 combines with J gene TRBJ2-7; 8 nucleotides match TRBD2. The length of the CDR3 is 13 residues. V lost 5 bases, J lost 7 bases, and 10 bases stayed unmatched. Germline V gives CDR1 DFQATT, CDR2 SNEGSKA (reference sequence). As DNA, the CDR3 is TGCAGTGCTGTGACTAGCGTGCGAGAGGAGCAGTACTTC. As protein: CSAVTSVREEQYF.

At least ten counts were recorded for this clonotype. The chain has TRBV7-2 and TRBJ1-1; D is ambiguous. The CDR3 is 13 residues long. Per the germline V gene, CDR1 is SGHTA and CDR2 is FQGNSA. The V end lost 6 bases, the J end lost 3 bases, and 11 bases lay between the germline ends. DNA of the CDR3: TGTGCCAGCAGTCTGCCGGTCGACACTGAAGCTTTCTTT. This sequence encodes CASSLPVDTEAFF.

The CDR3 DNA sequence: TGTGCCATCACTGGGGTAGTAGCGGGTTACAATGAGCAGTTCTTC. Translated, it gives CAITGVVAGYNEQFF. J is TRBJ2-1 and V is TRBV10-3; TRBD2 matches 7 bases. The CDR3 is 15 residues long. Trimming removed 7 bases from V and 4 bases from J; junction bases left unmatched: 10. CDR1 ENHRY and CDR2 SYGVKD come from the germline V gene.

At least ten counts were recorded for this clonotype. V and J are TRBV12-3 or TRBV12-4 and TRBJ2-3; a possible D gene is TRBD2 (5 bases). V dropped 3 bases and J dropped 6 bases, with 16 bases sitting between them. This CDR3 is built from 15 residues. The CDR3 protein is CASSFSDQPEDTQYF. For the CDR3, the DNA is TGTGCCAGCAGTTTTAGCGACCAACCTGAGGATACGCAGTATTTT.

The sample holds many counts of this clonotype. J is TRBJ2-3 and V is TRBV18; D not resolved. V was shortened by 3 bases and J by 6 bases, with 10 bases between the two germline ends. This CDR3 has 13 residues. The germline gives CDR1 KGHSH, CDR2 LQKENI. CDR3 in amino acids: CASSPELGDTQYF. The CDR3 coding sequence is TGTGCCAGCTCACCGGAATTGGGGGATACGCAGTATTTT.

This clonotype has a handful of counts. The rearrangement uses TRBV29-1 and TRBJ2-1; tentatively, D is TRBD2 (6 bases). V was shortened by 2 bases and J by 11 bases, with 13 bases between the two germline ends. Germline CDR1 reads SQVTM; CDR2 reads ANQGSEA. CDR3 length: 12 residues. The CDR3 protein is CSVEFSSEQQFF. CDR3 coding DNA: TGCAGCGTTGAATTTTCTAGCGAGCAGCAGTTCTTC.

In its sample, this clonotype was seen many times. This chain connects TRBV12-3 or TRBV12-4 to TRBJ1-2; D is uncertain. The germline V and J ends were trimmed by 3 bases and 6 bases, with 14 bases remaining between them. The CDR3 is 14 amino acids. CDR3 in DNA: TGTGCCAGCAGTTTCGGTCTGATGCTTAATGGCTACACCTTC. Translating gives CASSFGLMLNGYTF.

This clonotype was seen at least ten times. In nucleotides, the CDR3 is TGTGCCAGCAGGGAGAGCGGGAGCCACTCCTACGAGCAGTACTTC. Translation gives CASRESGSHSYEQYF. The V gene is TRBV3-1, the J gene TRBJ2-7; 8 bases are shared with TRBD2. CDR3 size: 15 residues. J lost 0 bases, V lost 6 bases, and 7 bases had no gene match. Germline values: CDR1 LGHDT, CDR2 YNNKEL (reference sequence).

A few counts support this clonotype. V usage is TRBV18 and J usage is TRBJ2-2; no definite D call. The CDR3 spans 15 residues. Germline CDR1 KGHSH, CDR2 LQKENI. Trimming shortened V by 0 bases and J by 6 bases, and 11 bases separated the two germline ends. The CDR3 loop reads CASSPPWVLSGELFF. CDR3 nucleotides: TGTGCCAGCTCACCACCCTGGGTCCTTTCCGGGGAGCTGTTTTTT.

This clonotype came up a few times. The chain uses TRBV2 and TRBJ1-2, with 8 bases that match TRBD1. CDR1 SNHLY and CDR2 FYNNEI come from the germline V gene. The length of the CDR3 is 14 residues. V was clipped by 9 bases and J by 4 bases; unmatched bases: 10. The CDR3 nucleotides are TGTGCCAGTCCACAGGGGGGACAGACCTATGGCTACACCTTC. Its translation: CASPQGGQTYGYTF.